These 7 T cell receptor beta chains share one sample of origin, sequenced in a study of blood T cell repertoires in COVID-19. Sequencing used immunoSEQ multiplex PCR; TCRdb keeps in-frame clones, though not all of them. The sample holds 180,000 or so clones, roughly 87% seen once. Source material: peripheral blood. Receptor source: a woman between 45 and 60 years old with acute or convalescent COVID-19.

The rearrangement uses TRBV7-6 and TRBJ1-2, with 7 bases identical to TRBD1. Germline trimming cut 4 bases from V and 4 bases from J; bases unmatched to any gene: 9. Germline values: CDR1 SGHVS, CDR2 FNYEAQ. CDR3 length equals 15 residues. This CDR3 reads CASSSLAGGIYGYTF. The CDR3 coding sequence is TGTGCCAGCAGCTCCCTGGCAGGGGGGATCTATGGCTACACCTTC.

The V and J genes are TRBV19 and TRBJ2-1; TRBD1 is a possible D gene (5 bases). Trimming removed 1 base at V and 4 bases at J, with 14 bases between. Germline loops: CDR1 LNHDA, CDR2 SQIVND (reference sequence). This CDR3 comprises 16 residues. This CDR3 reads CASSIVVGKGYNEQFF. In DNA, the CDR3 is TGTGCCAGTAGTATAGTCGTGGGAAAGGGGTACAATGAGCAGTTCTTC.

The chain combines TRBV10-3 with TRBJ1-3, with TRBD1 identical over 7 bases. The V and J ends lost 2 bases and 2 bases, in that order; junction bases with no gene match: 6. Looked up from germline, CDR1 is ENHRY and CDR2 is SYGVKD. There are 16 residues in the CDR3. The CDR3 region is CAISESAGQAGNTIYF. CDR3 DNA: TGTGCCATCAGTGAGAGCGCCGGACAGGCTGGAAACACCATATATTTT.

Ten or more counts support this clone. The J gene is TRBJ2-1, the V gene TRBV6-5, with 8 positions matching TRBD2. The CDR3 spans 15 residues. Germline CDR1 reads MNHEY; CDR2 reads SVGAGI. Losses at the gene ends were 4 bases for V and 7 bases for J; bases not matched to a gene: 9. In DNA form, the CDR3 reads TGTGCCAGCAGTTCCGTCGAAGGGACTAGTAATGAGCAGTTCTTC. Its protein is CASSSVEGTSNEQFF.

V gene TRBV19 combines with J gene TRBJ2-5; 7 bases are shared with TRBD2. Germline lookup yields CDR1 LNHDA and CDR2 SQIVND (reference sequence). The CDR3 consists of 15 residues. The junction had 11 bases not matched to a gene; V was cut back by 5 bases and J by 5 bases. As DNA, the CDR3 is TGTGCCAGTAGTGGCGTAGGACTAGTGACTGAGACCCAGTACTTC. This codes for CASSGVGLVTETQYF.

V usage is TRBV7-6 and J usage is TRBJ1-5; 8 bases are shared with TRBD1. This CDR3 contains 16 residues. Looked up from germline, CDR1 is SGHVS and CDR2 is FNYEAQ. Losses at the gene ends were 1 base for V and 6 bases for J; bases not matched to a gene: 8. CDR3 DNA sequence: TGTGCCAGCAGCTTAGGTTCCGGGACAGGTTTTCAGCCCCAGCATTTT. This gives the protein CASSLGSGTGFQPQHF. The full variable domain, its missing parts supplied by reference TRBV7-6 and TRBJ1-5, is GAGVSQSPRYKVTKRGQDVALRCDPISGHVSLYWYRQALGQGPEFLTYFNYEAQQDKSGLPNDRFSAERPEGSISTLTIQRTEQRDSAMYRCASSLGSGTGFQPQHFGDGTRLSIL.

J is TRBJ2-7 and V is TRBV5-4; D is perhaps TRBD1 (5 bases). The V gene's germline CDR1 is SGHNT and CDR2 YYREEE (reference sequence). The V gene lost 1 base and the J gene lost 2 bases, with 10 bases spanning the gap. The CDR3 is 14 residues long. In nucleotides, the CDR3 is TGTGCCAGCAGCTTGCAGGGTTATACCTACGAGCAGTACTTC. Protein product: CASSLQGYTYEQYF.